This T cell receptor (beta chain) was documented in a study of T cells in Graves' hyperthyroidism and ophthalmopathy. The length of the CDR3 is 13 residues. The germline CDR1 and CDR2 sequences are MNHEY and SVGEGT. V lost 6 bases to trimming and J lost 6 bases, with 12 bases between them. Using RNA transcripts as the source, TCR beta CDR3 regions were amplified. First-round RT-PCR with HTBI primers amplified the TCR CDR3 region. TCRdb used MiXCR to reprocess the multiplex PCR reads, holding one entry per CDR3 protein. The sample has 650,000 to 750,000 distinct CDR3 sequences; 11% to 15% are singletons.

The clonotype originates from a woman aged 18-29 years with Graves' hyperthyroidism. The chain carries TRBV6-2 or TRBV6-3 and TRBJ1-5, with D unclear. Sequenced input: blood. In nucleotides, the CDR3 is TGTGCCAGCAGCCGGGAGGGAGCTCAGCCCCAGCATTTT. Protein: CASSREGAQPQHF.